These 23 T cell receptor beta chains originate from one sample sequenced in a study of blood T cell repertoires in COVID-19. Measured with immunoSEQ multiplex PCR; TCRdb has only the in-frame clones, and not every one. The sample lists roughly 250,000 clones, about nine tenths seen once, with 7.2% in the top ten. Sample: peripheral blood. The source of these receptors is a man aged 55 to 70 who had recovered from COVID-19.

CDR3 protein: CASSLGLAGGPEQFF. The CDR3 nucleotides read TGTGCCAGCAGCTTAGGACTAGCGGGGGGGCCTGAGCAGTTCTTC. This chain uses TRBV13 with TRBJ2-1, with 13 bases aligning to TRBD2. The V segment lost 0 bases and the J segment 9 bases; nucleotides outside the gene matches: 2. The CDR3 extends over 15 amino acids. Germline CDR1 reads PRHDT; CDR2 reads FYEKMQ (reference sequence).

This rearrangement joins TRBV29-1 to TRBJ2-3; the match to TRBD1 covers 9 bases. V shed 6 bases and J 5 bases; nucleotides not matched to a gene: 6. Germline CDR1 is SQVTM and CDR2 is ANQGSEA. This CDR3 is built from 13 residues. The CDR3 region is CSVQGARGDTQYF. The DNA for the CDR3 is TGCAGCGTACAGGGGGCTCGGGGAGATACGCAGTATTTT.

V and J are TRBV24-1 and TRBJ1-1; no firm D call. Trimming took off 0 bases at V and 6 bases at J, with 7 bases between the two ends. This CDR3 is built from 13 residues. The V gene's germline CDR1 is KGHDR and CDR2 SFDVKD. The DNA of the CDR3 is TGTGCCACCAGTGATTTGTTCGGGGCTGAAGCTTTCTTT. Translation gives CATSDLFGAEAFF.

This rearrangement joins TRBV18 to TRBJ2-7; a weak D match, TRBD2 (6 bases). The CDR3 covers 14 residues. Trimming cost V 2 bases and J 6 bases, with 14 bases left between them. Looked up from germline, CDR1 is KGHSH and CDR2 is LQKENI. CDR3: CASSPDLGGPEQYV. The CDR3, as DNA: TGTGCCAGCTCACCAGATTTGGGGGGTCCCGAGCAGTACGTC.

V is TRBV2 and J is TRBJ1-6, with a possible D match to TRBD1 (6 bases). Germline CDR1 and CDR2: SNHLY and FYNNEI. CDR3 length: 14 residues. Between the trimmed V and J ends, which lost 8 bases and 6 bases, there was a span of 14 bases. The CDR3 region has the DNA TGTGCCAGCGAGCAAACAGGGTTTAATTCACCCCTCCACTTT. Protein: CASEQTGFNSPLHF.

This clone was counted between two and nine times. This chain links TRBV5-1 with TRBJ2-1, with 7 nucleotides matching TRBD1. Germline V lookup: CDR1 SGHRS, CDR2 YFSETQ. The CDR3 is 15 amino acids. V shed 2 bases and J 6 bases; nucleotides not matched to a gene: 8. The CDR3 DNA reads as TGCGCCAGCAGCTTACGACAGGGAATCGGCAATGAGCAGTTCTTC. It translates to CASSLRQGIGNEQFF.

The chain is built from TRBV6-5 and TRBJ2-3; 7 bases line up with TRBD1. The CDR3 has 14 residues. Trimming cost V 2 bases and J 5 bases; bases outside gene matches: 4. Germline CDR1 and CDR2: MNHEY and SVGAGI. CDR3 bases: TGTGCCAGCAGTTACGGGACAGAGGGAGATACGCAGTATTTT. Amino acids: CASSYGTEGDTQYF.

This clone turned up a few times. The rearrangement uses TRBV6-5 and TRBJ1-2; D not resolved. The length of the CDR3 is 13 residues. The V and J ends lost 6 bases and 2 bases respectively, with 10 bases between them. The germline CDR1 and CDR2 sequences are MNHEY and SVGAGI. This CDR3 reads CASRRGENYGYTF. CDR3 in DNA: TGTGCCAGCAGACGCGGGGAAAACTATGGCTACACCTTC.

CDR3: CASSDTGTPNTEAFF. The CDR3 DNA reads TGTGCCAGCAGTGATACTGGGACACCAAACACTGAAGCTTTCTTT. The chain employs TRBV6-1 and TRBJ1-1; a possible D gene is TRBD1 (6 bases). Germline lookup yields CDR1 MNHNS and CDR2 SASEGT. The CDR3 contains 15 residues. With 3 bases removed from V and 2 bases from J, the gap between germline ends came to 13 bases.

The V and J genes are TRBV5-1 and TRBJ2-3; 12 bases match TRBD1. The germline V gene has CDR1 SGHRS and CDR2 YFSETQ. The CDR3 is made up of 14 amino acids. The ends lost 1 base at V and 8 bases at J; junction bases unmatched: 2. This chain's CDR3 is CASSLPGQGATQYF. In DNA, the CDR3 is TGCGCCAGCAGCTTGCCGGGACAGGGGGCTACGCAGTATTTT.

The J gene is TRBJ2-5, the V gene TRBV6-1, with a tentative D call TRBD1 (5 bases). Germline values: CDR1 MNHNS, CDR2 SASEGT. Trimming shortened V by 0 bases and J by 7 bases, and 15 bases separated the two germline ends. The CDR3 length is 15 residues. The CDR3 DNA reads as TGTGCCAGCAGTGAAGCGGCAGGGCTTGGGGTGACCCAGTACTTC. It yields the protein CASSEAAGLGVTQYF.

The chain recombines TRBV19 with TRBJ1-6; possibly TRBD1 for D (5 bases). Germline assignment: CDR1 LNHDA and CDR2 SQIVND (reference sequence). This CDR3 has 14 amino acids. The V and J ends lost 5 bases and 9 bases respectively, with 14 bases between them. CDR3 nucleotide sequence: TGTGCCAGTAGTTTTCAGGGTTACGGTTCACCCCTCCACTTT. Protein sequence: CASSFQGYGSPLHF. The variable domain in full, with the rest retrieved from reference TRBV19 and TRBJ1-6, is DGGITQSPKYLFRKEGQNVTLSCEQNLNHDAMYWYRQDPGQGLRLIYYSQIVNDFQKGDIAEGYSVSREKKESFPLTVTSAQKNPTAFYLCASSFQGYGSPLHFGNGTRLTVT.

The chain links TRBV11-3 to TRBJ2-7; 10 bases map to TRBD1. The trim removed 8 bases at V and 1 base at J, leaving 2 bases unmatched. CDR1 is SGHNT, CDR2 YENEEA, per germline. The CDR3 has 13 amino acids. DNA of the CDR3: TGTGCCAGCGGACAGGGGGAATCCTACGAGCAGTACTTC. Translating gives CASGQGESYEQYF.

V gene TRBV5-1 combines with J gene TRBJ1-3; D remains ambiguous. The germline CDR1 and CDR2 sequences are SGHRS and YFSETQ. V was pared by 1 base and J by 0 bases, with 5 bases between. The CDR3 loop spans 14 amino acids. The CDR3 DNA sequence: TGCGCCAGCAGCTTGACGGTCTCTGGAAACACCATATATTTT. Its translation is CASSLTVSGNTIYF.

The chain couples TRBV4-2 to TRBJ2-3; D unclear. CDR1 is LGHNA, CDR2 YNFKEQ, per germline. This CDR3 is 15 amino acids long. V shed 2 bases and J shed 6 bases, with 15 bases lying between them. In DNA, the CDR3 is TGTGCCAGCAGCCAAACTCTAGACGATATGGATACGCAGTATTTT. This codes for CASSQTLDDMDTQYF.

The chain recombines TRBV4-1 with TRBJ1-5; no definite D call. CDR3 length: 16 residues. Germline values: CDR1 MGHRA, CDR2 YSYEKL. V was trimmed by 0 bases and J by 4 bases, leaving 13 bases between them. Written as DNA, the CDR3 is TGCGCCAGCAGCCAAGATCGGTCCTTCCTTAATCAGCCCCAGCATTTT. Its translation is CASSQDRSFLNQPQHF.

The genes are TRBV18 and TRBJ1-6; D remains ambiguous. Trimming took 6 bases from V and 7 from J, leaving 13 bases between them. This CDR3 has 14 residues. From germline, CDR1 is KGHSH and CDR2 LQKENI. The CDR3 is CASSPRRGNSPLHF. The DNA for the CDR3 is TGTGCCAGCTCCCCGCGCAGAGGAAATTCACCCCTCCACTTT.

The chain couples TRBV6-6 to TRBJ1-2, with TRBD1 identical over 7 bases. V trimming: 7 bases; J trimming: 4 bases; junction bases outside the gene matches: 6. The CDR3 spans 13 residues. The germline V gene has CDR1 MNHNY and CDR2 SVGAGI (reference sequence). DNA for the CDR3: TGTGCCAGCAACCCCCAGGGGGGCTATGGCTACACCTTC. Its protein is CASNPQGGYGYTF.

The V call is TRBV5-1, the J call TRBJ2-7; possibly TRBD2 for D (5 bases). CDR3 size: 14 residues. V shed 0 bases and J shed 5 bases, with 12 bases lying between them. CDR1 and CDR2 (germline): SGHRS, YFSETQ. The DNA for the CDR3 is TGCGCCAGCAGCTTGGCGACACCGGGGAACGAGCAGTACTTC. Residues: CASSLATPGNEQYF.

The chain combines TRBV6-5 with TRBJ1-1; D remains unclear. CDR1 MNHEY and CDR2 SVGAGI come from the germline V gene. This CDR3 has 16 amino acids. Trimming took off 3 bases at V and 0 bases at J, with 14 bases between the two ends. In DNA form, the CDR3 reads TGTGCCAGCAGTTATTATGGTCGAGTAATGAACACTGAAGCTTTCTTT. Protein: CASSYYGRVMNTEAFF.

This rearrangement joins TRBV30 to TRBJ1-1; the D gene is possibly TRBD1 (6 bases). This CDR3 is built from 13 residues. CDR1 and CDR2 (germline): GTSNPN, SVGIG (reference sequence). The V gene lost 2 bases and the J gene lost 5 bases, with 12 bases spanning the gap. The CDR3 nucleotides are TGTGCCTGGAGTATAACAGGGTTTACTGAAGCTTTCTTT. Residues: CAWSITGFTEAFF. Using reference TRBV30 and TRBJ1-1 for the parts outside the CDR3, the full variable domain is SQTIHQWPATLVQPVGSPLSLECTVEGTSNPNLYWYRQAAGRGLQLLFYSVGIGQISSEVPQNLSASRPQDRQFILSSKKLLLSDSGFYLCAWSITGFTEAFFGQGTRLTVV.

A note on this clone: This sample also contains other DNA sequences that code for the same CDR3. The V and J genes are TRBV7-2 and TRBJ2-1, with D unresolved. V was trimmed by 3 bases and J by 0 bases, leaving 9 bases between them. CDR3 size: 15 residues. The germline V gene encodes CDR1 SGHTA and CDR2 FQGNSA. In DNA form, the CDR3 reads TGTGCCAGCAGCTTTACCCGGAGCTCCTACAATGAGCAGTTCTTC. Its translation is CASSFTRSSYNEQFF.

V gene TRBV24-1 combines with J gene TRBJ2-7; 7 bases agree with TRBD1. CDR1 and CDR2 from the germline V gene are KGHDR and SFDVKD. J lost 6 bases, V lost 2 bases, and 15 bases had no gene match. The CDR3 spans 17 residues. The CDR3 nucleotides are TGTGCCACCAGTGATTCTCTTAGGCCAGGGGGTTCCAGCGAGCAGTACTTC. Translating it yields CATSDSLRPGGSSEQYF.